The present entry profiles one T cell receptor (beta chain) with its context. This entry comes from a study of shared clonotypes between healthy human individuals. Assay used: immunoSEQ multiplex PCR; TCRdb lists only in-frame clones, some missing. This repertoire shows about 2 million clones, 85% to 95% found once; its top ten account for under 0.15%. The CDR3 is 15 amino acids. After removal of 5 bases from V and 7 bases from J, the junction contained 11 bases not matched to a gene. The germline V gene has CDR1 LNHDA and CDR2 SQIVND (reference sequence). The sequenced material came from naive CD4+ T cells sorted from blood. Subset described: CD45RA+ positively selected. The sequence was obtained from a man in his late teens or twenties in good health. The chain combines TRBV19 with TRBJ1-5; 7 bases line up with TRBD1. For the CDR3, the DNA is TGTGCCAGTAGTCAGAGACAGGGCCCAAGACAGCCCCAGCATTTT. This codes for CASSQRQGPRQPQHF. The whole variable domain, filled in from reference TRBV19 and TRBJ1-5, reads DGGITQSPKYLFRKEGQNVTLSCEQNLNHDAMYWYRQDPGQGLRLIYYSQIVNDFQKGDIAEGYSVSREKKESFPLTVTSAQKNPTAFYLCASSQRQGPRQPQHFGDGTRLSIL.